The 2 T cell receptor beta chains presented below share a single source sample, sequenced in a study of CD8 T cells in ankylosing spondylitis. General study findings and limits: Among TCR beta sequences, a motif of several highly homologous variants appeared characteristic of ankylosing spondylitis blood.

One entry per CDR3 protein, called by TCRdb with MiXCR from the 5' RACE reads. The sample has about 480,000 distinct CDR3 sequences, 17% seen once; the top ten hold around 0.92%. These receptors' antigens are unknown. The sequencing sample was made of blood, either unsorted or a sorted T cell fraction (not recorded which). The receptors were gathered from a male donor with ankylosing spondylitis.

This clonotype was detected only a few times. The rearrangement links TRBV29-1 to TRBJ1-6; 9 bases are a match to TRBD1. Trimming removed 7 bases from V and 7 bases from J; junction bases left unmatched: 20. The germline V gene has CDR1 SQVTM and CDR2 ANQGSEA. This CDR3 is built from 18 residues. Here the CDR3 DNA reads TGCAGCGCCTTACCCCGGGACAGGGTGGAATTACCCAATTCACCCCTCCACTTT. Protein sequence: CSALPRDRVELPNSPLHF.

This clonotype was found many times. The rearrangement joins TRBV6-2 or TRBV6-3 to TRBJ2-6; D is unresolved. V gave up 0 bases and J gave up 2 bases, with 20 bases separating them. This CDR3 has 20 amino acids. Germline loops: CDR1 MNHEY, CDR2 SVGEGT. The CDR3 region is CASSYSSWKGQGPGANVLTF. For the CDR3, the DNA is TGTGCCAGCAGTTACTCGAGTTGGAAGGGTCAAGGCCCTGGGGCCAACGTCCTGACTTTC.